The T cell receptor (beta chain) described here comes from a study of T cell repertoires in cytomegalovirus infection. Study as a whole: Both a matching HLA type and CMV infection were indicated by public TCR beta signatures. Study-level results: In two of eight donors, the top clonotype was HLA-C-restricted CMV-specific. Cumulative public TCR beta family frequency identified CMV carriers with the relevant HLA.

The germline V gene encodes CDR1 DFQATT and CDR2 SNEGSKA (reference sequence). Trimming shortened V by 3 bases and J by 1 base, and 13 bases separated the two germline ends. CDR3 length: 14 residues. About this clonotype itself: Its cognate antigen is unknown.

TCRdb passed the reads through MiXCR, listing each CDR3 protein once. Of 450,000 to 650,000 distinct CDR3 sequences listed, around a quarter are singletons. The chain links TRBV20-1 to TRBJ2-7, with a weak D call TRBD2 (5 bases). The receptor comes from a human donor in good health (CMV status not recorded). Some clones in this sample may be carry-over from other donors' samples. Sequencing was performed on PBMCs. CDR3 sequence: CSARNSDSSYEQYF. The CDR3 bases are TGCAGTGCTAGGAACTCGGACTCTTCCTACGAGCAGTACTTC.